This T cell receptor (beta chain) was found in a study of blood T cell repertoires in COVID-19. V lost 1 base to trimming and J lost 1 base, with 14 bases between them. Germline V CDR1 and CDR2: GTSNPN, SVGIG (reference sequence). The CDR3 is made up of 17 amino acids. The data were produced by immunoSEQ multiplex PCR, yet TCRdb's version contains in-frame clones alone and is incomplete. The table has about 210,000 clones, around 83% seen once. The J gene is TRBJ2-6, the V gene TRBV30; D unclear. Sequencing used peripheral blood. The receptor was derived from a man aged 50 to 60 with active or convalescent COVID-19. CDR3 amino acids: CAWSGSFPESGANVLTF. CDR3 DNA: TGTGCCTGGAGTGGGTCCTTCCCCGAGTCTGGGGCCAACGTCCTGACTTTC.